This entry lists 24 T cell receptor beta chains sequenced from one sample in a study of blood T cell repertoires in COVID-19. Generated by immunoSEQ multiplex PCR, the TCRdb table keeps only in-frame clones and is missing some. The repertoire consists of approximately 460,000 clones, with 89% occurring once and the leading ten covering around 0.95%. Sequencing was carried out using peripheral blood. These receptors came from a man younger than 35 with COVID-19, enrolled during active disease.

This clone showed up just once. V gene TRBV6-1 combines with J gene TRBJ1-1; D not certain. V was trimmed by 6 bases and J by 0 bases, leaving 11 bases between them. The CDR3 consists of 14 residues. The germline V gene encodes CDR1 MNHNS and CDR2 SASEGT. The chain's CDR3 is CASSIPGLNTEAFF. CDR3 sequence (DNA): TGTGCCAGCAGCATTCCAGGTTTGAACACTGAAGCTTTCTTT.

The V gene is TRBV9, the J gene TRBJ2-7; D remains unclear. Germline V gene sequence: CDR1 SGDLS, CDR2 YYNGEE. V lost 3 bases, J lost 2 bases, and 9 bases lay in between. There are 13 residues in the CDR3. In DNA, the CDR3 is TGTGCCAGCAGCGAAGACTCGGCCTACGAGCAGTACTTC. This gives the protein CASSEDSAYEQYF.

This chain uses TRBV9 with TRBJ1-1, with D hard to call. Germline lookup yields CDR1 SGDLS and CDR2 YYNGEE. With 4 bases removed from V and 0 bases from J, the gap between germline ends came to 7 bases. CDR3 length: 13 amino acids. CDR3 in amino acids: CASSPRVNTEAFF. The CDR3 DNA sequence: TGTGCCAGCAGCCCCCGGGTGAACACTGAAGCTTTCTTT.

J is TRBJ1-4 and V is TRBV7-9; 9 bases line up with TRBD1. This CDR3 region has 14 residues. V trimming: 3 bases; J trimming: 7 bases; junction bases outside the gene matches: 3. Germline CDR1 SEHNR, CDR2 FQNEAQ (reference sequence). The CDR3 region has the DNA TGTGCCAGCAGCTTTACAGGGGGCGGTGAAAAACTGTTTTTT. As protein: CASSFTGGGEKLFF.

The V gene is TRBV27, the J gene TRBJ1-1; the D gene is possibly TRBD1 (6 bases). The germline CDR1 and CDR2 sequences are MNHEY and SMNVEV (reference sequence). Trimming took 3 bases from V and 3 from J, leaving 17 bases between them. CDR3 size: 16 residues. Written as DNA, the CDR3 is TGTGCCAGCAGTTTGCAGCCCCAGGGGCAGGACACTGAAGCTTTCTTT. As protein: CASSLQPQGQDTEAFF.

The chain is built from TRBV24-1 and TRBJ2-1; no clear D. V shed 4 bases and J shed 9 bases, with 15 bases lying between them. Per germline, CDR1 KGHDR and CDR2 SFDVKD. There are 14 residues in the CDR3. The CDR3 DNA reads TGTGCCACCAGTGACCTATACGACTTTAGTGAGCAGTTCTTC. It yields the protein CATSDLYDFSEQFF.

The chain couples TRBV12-3 or TRBV12-4 to TRBJ1-5; 8 nucleotides line up with TRBD1. The CDR3 consists of 13 residues. V was clipped by 6 bases and J by 5 bases; unmatched bases: 3. The CDR3: CASRGTGHQPQHF. Written as DNA, the CDR3 is TGTGCCAGCAGGGGGACAGGCCATCAGCCCCAGCATTTT.

This clone has just one count. This chain joins TRBV13 and TRBJ2-6, with 13 bases aligning to TRBD2. The trim removed 1 base at V and 1 base at J, leaving 1 base unmatched. CDR1 is PRHDT, CDR2 FYEKMQ, per germline (reference sequence). The CDR3 sequence is 18 residues long. The CDR3 DNA reads as TGTGCCAGCAGCTTAGCGGGACTAGCGGGGTCTGGGGCCAACGTCCTGACTTTC. Residues: CASSLAGLAGSGANVLTF.

This clone was seen just once. CDR3 in DNA: TGCGCCAGCACCCAGGGGAAGGAGCGGGAGGACGCTTTCTCTAGCACAGATACGCAGTATTTT. This translates into CASTQGKEREDAFSSTDTQYF. The rearrangement uses TRBV10-1 and TRBJ2-3; the match to TRBD2 covers 9 bases. The CDR3 covers 21 residues. Germline V gives CDR1 WNHNN, CDR2 SYGVQD (reference sequence). V gave up 7 bases and J gave up 0 bases; unmatched junction bases: 23.

V is TRBV7-9 and J is TRBJ2-7; 12 nucleotides agree with TRBD1. The CDR3 extends over 16 amino acids. With 5 bases clipped from V and 3 bases from J, the junction kept 8 bases outside the gene matches. In germline, CDR1 is SEHNR, CDR2 FQNEAQ (reference sequence). CDR3 DNA: TGTGCCAGCAGCGGGACAGGGGGCGCTCCCATCTACGAGCAGTACTTC. It translates to CASSGTGGAPIYEQYF.

This sequence joins TRBV9 and TRBJ2-3; 15 positions match TRBD2. The CDR3 is made up of 19 amino acids. V lost 3 bases and J lost 1; bases outside the gene matches: 9. Germline CDR1 is SGDLS and CDR2 is YYNGEE. The CDR3 here is CASSALGTSGGLRTDTQYF. The CDR3, as DNA: TGTGCCAGCAGCGCCTTAGGGACTAGCGGGGGGCTCCGCACAGATACGCAGTATTTT.

This clone was counted a single time. Other nucleotide sequences from this sample produce the same CDR3. V is TRBV19 and J is TRBJ1-1; TRBD1 aligns across 9 bases. Germline CDR1 and CDR2: LNHDA and SQIVND (reference sequence). The CDR3 totals 15 residues. V lost 1 base to trimming and J lost 5 bases; unmatched junction nucleotides: 5. CDR3 nucleotide sequence: TGTGCCAGTAGTATAGGCACAGGGGGCTTAACTGAAGCTTTCTTT. As protein: CASSIGTGGLTEAFF.

The V call is TRBV23-1, the J call TRBJ1-2; a possible D gene is TRBD1 (5 bases). TRBV23-1 is assigned to the ORF class and has an uncertain function. The CDR3 is made up of 16 amino acids. V was pared by 1 base and J by 7 bases, with 19 bases between. The DNA for the CDR3 is TGCGCCAGCAGTCAATGGTCAAGGGGAAGTCCAAGTGGCTACACCTTC. Amino acid sequence: CASSQWSRGSPSGYTF.

The chain employs TRBV30 and TRBJ1-2, with 9 bases fitting TRBD1. CDR3 size: 14 residues. Germline lookup yields CDR1 GTSNPN and CDR2 SVGIG (reference sequence). V was pared by 8 bases and J by 0 bases, with 7 bases of the junction left unmatched. Here the CDR3 DNA reads TGTGCCGCCTGGGGACAGGGAACTAACTATGGCTACACCTTC. Translated: CAAWGQGTNYGYTF.

The chain joins TRBV9 to TRBJ1-2, with 8 bases lining up with TRBD1. From germline, CDR1 is SGDLS and CDR2 YYNGEE. The CDR3 is made up of 16 amino acids. The V and J ends lost 4 bases and 4 bases, in that order; junction bases with no gene match: 12. The CDR3 loop reads CASSLSTRQGTYGYTF. The CDR3 nucleotides read TGTGCCAGCAGCTTAAGTACCAGACAGGGGACCTATGGCTACACCTTC.

This sequence joins TRBV5-6 and TRBJ1-3; maybe TRBD1 (6 bases). Germline values: CDR1 SGHDT, CDR2 YYEEEE. V lost 2 bases and J 0 bases, leaving 9 bases between the germline ends. This CDR3 has 15 residues. The CDR3 loop reads CASSFDRISGNTIYF. The DNA of the CDR3 is TGTGCCAGCAGCTTCGACAGGATCTCTGGAAACACCATATATTTT.

As regards this clone: The sample holds other DNA sequences that translate to the same CDR3. J is TRBJ2-5 and V is TRBV5-1; tentatively, D is TRBD2 (6 bases). The ends were cut back, 0 bases at V and 4 bases at J, with 10 bases in the middle. Germline-derived CDR1 and CDR2 are SGHRS and YFSETQ. This CDR3 is 14 amino acids long. The CDR3 loop is CASSLGQGGETQYF. The DNA of the CDR3 is TGCGCCAGCAGCTTGGGCCAGGGAGGAGAGACCCAGTACTTC.

The genes are TRBV5-4 and TRBJ2-1, with 9 nucleotides matching TRBD1. Losses at the gene ends were 5 bases for V and 4 bases for J; bases not matched to a gene: 4. This CDR3 is built from 14 residues. The germline gives CDR1 SGHNT, CDR2 YYREEE (reference sequence). CDR3 nucleotides: TGTGCCAGCAGTAGGGACAGGGCTTACAATGAGCAGTTCTTC. Translating gives CASSRDRAYNEQFF.

This clone has a single count. V gene TRBV24-1 combines with J gene TRBJ1-5; D is undetermined. The germline V gene encodes CDR1 KGHDR and CDR2 SFDVKD. The CDR3 totals 12 residues. Trimming took 9 bases from V and 2 from J, leaving 7 bases between them. DNA for the CDR3: TGTGCCACCCCCTCCGGCAATCAGCCCCAGCATTTT. This translates into CATPSGNQPQHF.

This clone was detected once. The V gene is TRBV6-5, the J gene TRBJ2-2; D call uncertain. V was cut by 0 bases and J by 2 bases, with 4 bases left in between. The CDR3 loop spans 14 amino acids. Germline lookup yields CDR1 MNHEY and CDR2 SVGAGI. The CDR3 protein is CASSYSSNTGELFF. As DNA, the CDR3 is TGTGCCAGCAGTTACTCGTCTAACACCGGGGAGCTGTTTTTT.

This chain uses TRBV19 with TRBJ2-3; D not certain. V shed 3 bases and J shed 0 bases, with 7 bases lying between them. The CDR3 length is 14 residues. Germline lookup yields CDR1 LNHDA and CDR2 SQIVND (reference sequence). The CDR3 loop reads CASSIVTSTDTQYF. For the CDR3, the DNA is TGTGCCAGTAGTATTGTGACTAGCACAGATACGCAGTATTTT.

In the case of this clone: The same CDR3 can be traced to other DNA sequences in this sample. This chain connects TRBV18 to TRBJ2-7, with 8 bases that match TRBD2. V trimming: 3 bases; J trimming: 1 base; junction bases outside the gene matches: 2. The CDR3 extends over 14 amino acids. Germline CDR1 reads KGHSH; CDR2 reads LQKENI. CDR3 DNA sequence: TGTGCCAGCTCACCGGGCGGGGGGTCCTACGAGCAGTACTTC. Its translation is CASSPGGGSYEQYF.

The rearrangement uses TRBV5-1 and TRBJ2-7, with TRBD2 matching over 12 bases. In germline, CDR1 is SGHRS, CDR2 YFSETQ. The CDR3 runs to 16 residues. V lost 3 bases and J lost 7; bases outside the gene matches: 11. The CDR3 sequence: CASSWSPSGGAGEQYF. The DNA for the CDR3 is TGCGCCAGCAGCTGGAGCCCTAGCGGGGGGGCGGGGGAGCAGTACTTC.

This clone has a single count. The chain carries TRBV11-2 and TRBJ1-3, with unresolved D. The CDR3 contains 14 residues. Trimming took 7 bases from V and 1 from J, leaving 11 bases between them. CDR1 is SGHAT, CDR2 FQNNGV, per germline. CDR3 nucleotide sequence: TGTGCCAGCACCCATGAGGGTTCTGGAAACACCATATATTTT. Its translation is CASTHEGSGNTIYF. Together with reference TRBV11-2 and TRBJ1-3, the CDR3 gives the full variable domain: EAGVAQSPRYKIIEKRQSVAFWCNPISGHATLYWYQQILGQGPKLLIQFQNNGVVDDSQLPKDRFSAERLKGVDSTLKIQPAKLEDSAVYLCASTHEGSGNTIYFGEGSWLTVV.